The TCR beta chain under discussion was sequenced for a study of T cell repertoires in cytomegalovirus infection. As for the study in general: The public TCR beta signatures pointed to both CMV infection and matching HLA type.

Deletions cut 0 bases from V and 8 bases from J, with 13 bases between. The CDR3 has 15 residues. Germline V gene lookup returns CDR1 MGHRA and CDR2 YSYEKL. In the case of this clonotype: Antigen unknown.

TCRdb re-derived calls from the reads in MiXCR, one entry per CDR3 protein. This table has tens of thousands of distinct CDR3 sequences, roughly 18% appearing once. The V and J genes are TRBV4-1 and TRBJ1-4; no definite D call. This TCR was recovered from a human donor in good health (CMV status not recorded). Some clones in this sample may be carry-over from other donors' samples. The sequences come from CD8+ T cells from cultured PBMCs, collected from culture after CMV antigen stimulation. The CDR3 region is CASSQEDRRGEKLFF. CDR3 coding DNA: TGCGCCAGCAGCCAAGAAGACCGGCGTGGAGAAAAACTGTTTTTT.